A single TCR beta chain is shown here with its context. What it recognizes is unknown. The germline V gene has CDR1 SEHNR and CDR2 FQNEAQ (reference sequence). There are 16 residues in the CDR3. V dropped 5 bases and J dropped 3 bases, with 20 bases sitting between them. This entry is derived from a study of OX40 agonist ivuxolimab in advanced cancers. Overall study context: Dose-escalation patients suffered from hepatocellular carcinoma, melanoma, renal cell or head and neck cancer. Cohort: roughly 79% men, mean age about 60, aged roughly 20 to 79.

Assay: immunoSEQ multiplex PCR; the TCRdb copy retains only in-frame clones and omits some. Among tens of thousands of clones listed, just under 90% were seen once. Regarding the study as a whole: On average, CD8+ T cells showed a greater number of expanded clones than CD4+.

Sampling times: baseline, cycle 4 day 1, cycle 7 day 1. The source of this sequence is an adult with an advanced solid tumor such as melanoma, head and neck, liver or kidney cancer. The sample in question was CD4+ or CD8+ T cells sorted from blood, obtained in a trial of the OX40 agonist ivuxolimab. The chain carries TRBV7-9 and TRBJ2-7; TRBD1 or TRBD2 may be the D gene (5 bases each). This CDR3 is CASSAERAWGSYEQYF. The CDR3 DNA is TGTGCCAGCAGCGCCGAAAGGGCATGGGGGAGCTACGAGCAGTACTTC.